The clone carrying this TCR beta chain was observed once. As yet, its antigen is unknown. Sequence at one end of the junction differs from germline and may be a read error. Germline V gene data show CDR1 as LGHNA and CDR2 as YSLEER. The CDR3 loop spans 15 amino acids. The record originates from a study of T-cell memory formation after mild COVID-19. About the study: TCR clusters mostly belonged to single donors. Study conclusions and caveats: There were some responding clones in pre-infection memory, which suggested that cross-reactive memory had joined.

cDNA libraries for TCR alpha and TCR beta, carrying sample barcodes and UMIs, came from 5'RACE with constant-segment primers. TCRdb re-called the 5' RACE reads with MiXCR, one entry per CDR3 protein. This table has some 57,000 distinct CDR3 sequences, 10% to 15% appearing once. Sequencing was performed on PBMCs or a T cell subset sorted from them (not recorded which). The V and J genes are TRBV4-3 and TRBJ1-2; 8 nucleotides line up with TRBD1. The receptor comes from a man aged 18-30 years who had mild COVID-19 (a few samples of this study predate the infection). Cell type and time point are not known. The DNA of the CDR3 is TGCGCCAGCATCCAAGAGGCAGGGGGCGAAGATGGCTACACCTTC. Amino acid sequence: CASIQEAGGEDGYTF.